This entry features one T cell receptor beta chain sequence. The entry originates in a study of blood T cell repertoires in COVID-19. Study summary: Acute and convalescent COVID-19 specimens originated in the United States, Italy and Spain. Nucleic acid was either cDNA or gDNA, and it came from T cells, B-cell-depleted T cells, or PBMCs.

The CDR3 totals 14 residues. With V trimmed by 5 bases and J by 0 bases, 3 bases remained unmatched. Germline V CDR1 and CDR2: MNHEY, SMNVEV (reference sequence). Original data processing: Nucleated cell counts were estimated from reference gene primer amplification. Repertoires were generated with immunoSEQ multiplex PCR, while TCRdb's copy carries only in-frame clones and drops some. V and J calls and clone size are as listed in that table; D and trimming were resolved from the DNA. The sample shows about 280,000 clones, around 90% of them seen only once. Sequencing was carried out using PBMCs or T cells enriched from blood (not recorded which). This chain connects TRBV27 to TRBJ2-7, with 8 positions matching TRBD2. This TCR was recovered from a woman in her late teens or twenties with acute COVID-19. Written as DNA, the CDR3 is TGTGCCAGCAGTCTGACTAGCGTCTCCTACGAGCAGTACTTC. Translated, it gives CASSLTSVSYEQYF.